This TCR beta chain is from a study of cytotoxic CD8 clonotypes in ibrutinib-treated CLL. Generated by immunoSEQ multiplex PCR, the TCRdb table keeps only in-frame clones and is missing some. Altogether under 300,000 clones are present, approximately 79% being singletons, with the ten largest covering about 5.3%. The CDR3 sequence is 14 residues long. From germline, CDR1 is SQVTM and CDR2 ANQGSEA. The J segment lost 3 bases and the V segment lost 5 bases, leaving 6 bases of the junction unmatched. The sample was PBMCs, taken at disease progression, from a patient treated with ibrutinib. The TCR was taken from a human donor with chronic lymphocytic leukemia. J is TRBJ2-7 and V is TRBV29-1; TRBD1 aligns across 11 bases. CDR3 region: CSVRAGTGGYEQYF. Here the CDR3 DNA reads TGCAGCGTTAGGGCCGGGACAGGGGGCTACGAGCAGTACTTC.